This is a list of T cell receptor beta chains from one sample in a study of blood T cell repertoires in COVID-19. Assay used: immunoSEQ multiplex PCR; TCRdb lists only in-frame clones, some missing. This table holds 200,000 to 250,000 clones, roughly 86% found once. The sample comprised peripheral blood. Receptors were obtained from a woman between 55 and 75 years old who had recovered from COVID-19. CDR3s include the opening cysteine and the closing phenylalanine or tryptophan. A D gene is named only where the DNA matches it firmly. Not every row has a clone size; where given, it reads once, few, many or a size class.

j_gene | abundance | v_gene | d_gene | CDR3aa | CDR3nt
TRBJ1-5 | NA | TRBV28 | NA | CASSFPGIQPQHF | TGTGCCAGCAGTTTTCCAGGCATACAGCCCCAGCATTTT
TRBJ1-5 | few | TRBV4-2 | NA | CASSQDHGQRGQPQHF | TGTGCCAGCAGCCAAGATCACGGACAGAGGGGGCAGCCCCAGCATTTT
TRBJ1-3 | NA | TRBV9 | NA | CASSVGANSGNTIYF | TGTGCCAGCAGCGTAGGAGCGAACTCGGGAAACACCATATATTTT
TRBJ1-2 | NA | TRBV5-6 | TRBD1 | CASSSQMGQGLYGYTF | TGTGCCAGCAGCTCCCAAATGGGACAGGGGCTCTATGGCTACACCTTC
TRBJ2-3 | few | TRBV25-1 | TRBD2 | CASSAGLALSTDTQYF | TGTGCCAGCAGTGCGGGACTAGCGCTGAGCACAGATACGCAGTATTTT
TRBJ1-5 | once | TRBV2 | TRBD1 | CASSEAGGAGNQPQHF | TGTGCCAGCAGTGAGGCAGGGGGCGCGGGGAACCAGCCCCAGCATTTT
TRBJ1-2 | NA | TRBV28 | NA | CASSFTGTRLWGYTF | TGTGCCAGCAGTTTCACGGGGACACGACTTTGGGGCTACACCTTC
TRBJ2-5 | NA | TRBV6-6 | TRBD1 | CASSYRGQGQTQYF | TGTGCCAGCAGTTACCGGGGACAGGGGCAGACCCAGTACTTC
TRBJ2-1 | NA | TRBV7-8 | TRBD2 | CASSLKRLAPVEQFF | TGTGCCAGCAGCTTGAAACGACTAGCCCCAGTTGAGCAGTTCTTC
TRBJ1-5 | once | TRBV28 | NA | CASKDTGSYQPQHF | TGTGCCAGCAAAGATACAGGTTCCTATCAGCCCCAGCATTTT
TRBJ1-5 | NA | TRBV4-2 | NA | CASSQPGGGDQPQHF | TGTGCCAGCAGCCAACCTGGGGGGGGAGATCAGCCCCAGCATTTT
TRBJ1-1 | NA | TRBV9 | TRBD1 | CASSVLPQGAPGTEAFF | TGTGCCAGCAGCGTGCTCCCACAGGGGGCGCCTGGCACTGAAGCTTTCTTT
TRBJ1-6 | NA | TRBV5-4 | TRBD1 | CASSGTTGGSYNSPLHF | TGTGCCAGCAGCGGAACGACAGGGGGCTCCTATAATTCACCCCTCCACTTT
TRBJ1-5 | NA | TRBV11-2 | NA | CASSLDRDQPQHF | TGTGCCAGCAGCTTAGATCGGGATCAGCCCCAGCATTTT
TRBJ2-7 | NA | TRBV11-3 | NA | CASSLGPADEQYF | TGTGCCAGCAGCTTAGGGCCCGCTGACGAGCAGTACTTC
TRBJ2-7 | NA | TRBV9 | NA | CASSRGSSYEQYF | TGTGCCAGCAGCAGAGGTAGCTCCTACGAGCAGTACTTC
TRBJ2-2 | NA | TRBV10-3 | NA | CAIGGTTNTGELFF | TGTGCCATTGGCGGGACGACGAACACCGGGGAGCTGTTTTTT
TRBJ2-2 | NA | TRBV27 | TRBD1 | CASSFRARAGGAAELFF | TGTGCCAGCAGTTTCCGAGCGAGAGCAGGGGGTGCCGCGGAGCTGTTTTTT
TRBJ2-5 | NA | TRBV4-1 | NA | CASSQDLFGMAANLATQYF | TGCGCCAGCAGCCAAGATCTGTTCGGGATGGCGGCTAATCTCGCGACCCAGTACTTC
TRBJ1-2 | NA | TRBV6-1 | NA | CASSERAQGGYTF | TGTGCCAGCAGTGAAAGGGCCCAGGGTGGCTACACCTTC
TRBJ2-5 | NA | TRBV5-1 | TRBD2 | CASSLALAGGETQYF | TGCGCCAGCAGCTTGGCCCTAGCGGGGGGAGAGACCCAGTACTTC
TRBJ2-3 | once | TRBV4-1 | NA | CASSQDPPVDTQYF | TGCGCCAGCAGCCAAGATCCCCCGGTGGATACGCAGTATTTT
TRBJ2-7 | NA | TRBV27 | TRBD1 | CASGPGTGPYEQYF | TGTGCCAGCGGACCCGGGACAGGGCCCTACGAGCAGTACTTC
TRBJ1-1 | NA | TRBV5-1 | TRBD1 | CASSWGLGGEVGTEAFF | TGCGCCAGCAGCTGGGGATTAGGGGGCGAGGTCGGCACTGAAGCTTTCTTT
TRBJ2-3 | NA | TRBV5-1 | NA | CASSLVTASTDTQYF | TGCGCCAGCAGCTTGGTGACAGCCAGCACAGATACGCAGTATTTT
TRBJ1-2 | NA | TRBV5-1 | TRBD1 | CASSRTGQGYTF | TGCGCCAGCAGCAGGACAGGGCAAGGCTACACCTTC
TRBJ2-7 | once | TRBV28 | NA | CASSLGGSAGEQYF | TGTGCCAGCAGTCTGGGGGGATCCGCGGGGGAGCAGTACTTC
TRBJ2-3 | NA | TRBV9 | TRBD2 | CASSQGLAGGTSTDTQYF | TGTGCCAGCAGCCAGGGACTAGCGGGGGGTACTAGCACAGATACGCAGTATTTT
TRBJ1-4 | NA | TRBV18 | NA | CASSPGSPATNEKLFF | TGTGCCAGCTCACCCGGTAGCCCAGCAACTAATGAAAAACTGTTTTTT
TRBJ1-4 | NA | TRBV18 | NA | CASLRSTNEKLFF | TGTGCCAGCCTTCGGTCAACTAATGAAAAACTGTTTTTT
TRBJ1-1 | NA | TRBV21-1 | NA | CASSKENTGTGRLTEAFF | TGTGCCAGCAGCAAAGAGAACACCGGGACAGGGCGACTCACTGAAGCTTTCTTT
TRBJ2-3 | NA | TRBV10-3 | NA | CATTRGDTQYF | TGTGCCACCACCAGGGGAGATACGCAGTATTTT
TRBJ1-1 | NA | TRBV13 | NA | CASSLGLANTEAFF | TGTGCCAGCAGCTTAGGACTTGCGAACACTGAAGCTTTCTTT